This entry is about one TCR beta chain. Its antigen is unknown. The trim removed 11 bases at V and 6 bases at J, leaving 6 bases unmatched. This CDR3 has 12 residues. Germline V CDR1 and CDR2: SNHLY, FYNNEI. The source of the sample is a study of cytomegalovirus exposure and HLA in healthy donors. Across the whole study: Researchers previously reported finding about 110 million unique TCR beta sequences from approximately 190 million T cells.

Findings of the study overall: An Asian-associated ancestry cluster reportedly showed fewer N-insertions than the approximately 670-donor mean in a later analysis.

At collection, donors were nominally healthy, but unrecorded immune exposures were probable. With 60 Vbeta and 13 Jbeta primers, the PCR was carried out. Authors' processing steps: In a later analysis, 75 million to 85 million unique TCR beta chains included roughly 11 million shared by two or more donors. Clones were sequenced by immunoSEQ multiplex PCR, and TCRdb holds only the in-frame ones, with some missing. That table supplies the V and J calls and clone size; D and trimming were determined from the DNA. Here the sample spans fewer than 200,000 clones, roughly four fifths being singletons. This clonotype was sampled from a man aged 50-59 years in good health and CMV-seropositive. This chain links TRBV2 with TRBJ2-3; 9 bases are shared with TRBD2. The sequencing input was PBMCs. The CDR3 region is CALREGRDTQYF. CDR3 bases: TGTGCCTTGCGGGAGGGCCGGGATACGCAGTATTTT.